This TCR beta chain was sequenced for a study of radiotherapy plus CTLA-4 blockade in lung cancer. Study-level points and caveats: Reportedly, early blood T cell clone dynamics best predicted response, with interferon-beta. TCR clones originating in tumors grew in number in blood after radiotherapy plus ipilimumab.

Generated by immunoSEQ multiplex PCR, the TCRdb table keeps only in-frame clones and is missing some. The data contain 70,000 to 95,000 clones, approximately 82% of them singletons. Regarding this clone: Its matching antigen is unknown.

The sample in question was peripheral blood, obtained from a patient treated with radiotherapy plus ipilimumab. The clonotype comes from a human donor with non-small cell lung cancer that progressed on radiotherapy plus ipilimumab.

The CDR3 is CASSQDSGFNYGYTF. The CDR3 DNA reads TGCGCCAGCAGCCAAGACTCAGGTTTTAACTATGGCTACACCTTC. V is TRBV4-3 and J is TRBJ1-2; D call uncertain. Germline V gene data show CDR1 as LGHNA and CDR2 as YSLEER. The CDR3 sequence is 15 residues long. The germline V and J ends were trimmed by 0 bases and 1 base, with 9 bases remaining between them.